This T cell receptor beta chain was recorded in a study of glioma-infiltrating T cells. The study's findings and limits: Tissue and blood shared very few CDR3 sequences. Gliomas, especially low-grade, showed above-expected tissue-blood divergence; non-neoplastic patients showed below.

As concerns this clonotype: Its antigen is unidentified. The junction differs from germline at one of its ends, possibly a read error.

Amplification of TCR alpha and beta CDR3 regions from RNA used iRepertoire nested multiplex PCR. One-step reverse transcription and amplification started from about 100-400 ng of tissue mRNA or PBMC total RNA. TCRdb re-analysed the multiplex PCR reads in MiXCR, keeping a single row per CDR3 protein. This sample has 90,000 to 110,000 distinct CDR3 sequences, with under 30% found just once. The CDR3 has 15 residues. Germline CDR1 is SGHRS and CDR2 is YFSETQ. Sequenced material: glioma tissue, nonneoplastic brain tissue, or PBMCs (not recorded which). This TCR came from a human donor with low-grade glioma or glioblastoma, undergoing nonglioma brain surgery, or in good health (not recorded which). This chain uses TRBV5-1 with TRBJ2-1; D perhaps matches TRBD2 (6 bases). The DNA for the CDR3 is TGCGCCAGCGGCTTGATCGTAGCGGAGTACAATGAGCAGTTCTTC. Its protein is CASGLIVAEYNEQFF.